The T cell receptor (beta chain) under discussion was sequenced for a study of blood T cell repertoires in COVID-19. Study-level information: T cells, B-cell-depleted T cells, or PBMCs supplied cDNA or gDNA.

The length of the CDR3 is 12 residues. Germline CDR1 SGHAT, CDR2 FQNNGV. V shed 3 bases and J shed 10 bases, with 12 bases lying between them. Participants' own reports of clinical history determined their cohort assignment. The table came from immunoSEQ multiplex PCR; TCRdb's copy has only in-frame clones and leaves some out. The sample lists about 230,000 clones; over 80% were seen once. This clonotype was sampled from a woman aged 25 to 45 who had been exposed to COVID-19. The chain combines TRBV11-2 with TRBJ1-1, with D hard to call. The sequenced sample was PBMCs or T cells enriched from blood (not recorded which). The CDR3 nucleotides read TGTGCCAGCAGCTTCGTCGGGGATAGAGCTTTCTTT. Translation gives CASSFVGDRAFF.